Listed here is a single TCR beta chain. The data originate from a study of blood T cell repertoires in COVID-19. The table came from immunoSEQ multiplex PCR; TCRdb's copy has only in-frame clones and leaves some out. The table records about 180,000 clones, about four fifths of them present only once. This CDR3 contains 13 residues. Germline V CDR1 and CDR2: MNHEY, SVGAGI. Between the trimmed V and J ends, which lost 8 bases and 0 bases, there was a span of 10 bases. Material: peripheral blood. This clonotype originated in a man in his 70s with active or convalescent COVID-19. The rearrangement uses TRBV6-5 and TRBJ1-1; D call uncertain. CDR3 nucleotides: TGTGCCAGCCGACCGAGGATGAACACTGAAGCTTTCTTT. It yields the protein CASRPRMNTEAFF.